This T cell receptor (beta chain) was observed in a study of cytotoxic CD8 clonotypes in ibrutinib-treated CLL. Study at large: The group held approximately eleven relapsed/refractory and around 15 treatment-naive patients, with roughly 17 IGHV unmutated.

A note on this clone: No antigen is known for it.

The study, taken as a whole, reports: There were few public clonotypes, and on treatment they contracted or stayed stable.

Extraction of approximately 2.2 micrograms of genomic DNA from cryopreserved PBMCs supplied material for TCR beta libraries. Losses at the gene ends were 5 bases for V and 4 bases for J; bases not matched to a gene: 8. The CDR3 covers 15 residues. Germline V CDR1 and CDR2: LNHDA, SQIVND (reference sequence). Sequencing was performed with immunoSEQ multiplex PCR; in TCRdb, only in-frame clones are kept and a portion is missing. This sample yields about 15,000 clones, of which roughly 68% are seen a single time; about 13% belongs to the top ten. The specimen comprised PBMCs, sampled before ibrutinib treatment. This clonotype originated in a human donor with chronic lymphocytic leukemia. The chain is built from TRBV19 and TRBJ1-3, with TRBD1 identical over 7 bases. In nucleotides, the CDR3 is TGTGCCAGTAGTCGGGGCAGGGGGACGGGAAACACCATATATTTT. It translates to CASSRGRGTGNTIYF.